These 18 T cell receptor beta chains share one sample of origin, sequenced in a study of post-analysis software for immune sequencing data. Their antigens remain unidentified. cDNA libraries of TCR beta carried unique molecular identifiers. Each CDR3 protein is one row after TCRdb ran MiXCR on the PCR reads. Counted here are about 400,000 distinct CDR3 sequences, 30% to 45% occurring once; the ten biggest clones make up 13%. Study conclusions and caveats: The study found TRBV5-6, TRBV5-1 and TRBV20-1 among about five TRBV segments more frequent in patients than controls.

Input material: blood. Source of these receptors: a girl under 18 with multiple sclerosis.

This clonotype has ten or more counts. The chain recombines TRBV10-3 with TRBJ2-5, with 11 nucleotides matching TRBD1. Germline V gene sequence: CDR1 ENHRY, CDR2 SYGVKD. V gave up 10 bases and J gave up 2 bases; unmatched junction bases: 3. The length of the CDR3 is 13 residues. As DNA, the CDR3 is TGTGCCACGGGGGACAGGGGGCAAGAGACCCAGTACTTC. Translating it yields CATGDRGQETQYF.

The table lists this clonotype with a few counts. V gene TRBV3-1 combines with J gene TRBJ1-6; weak D call: TRBD1 (5 bases). The germline V gene has CDR1 LGHDT and CDR2 YNNKEL (reference sequence). V shed 0 bases and J shed 6 bases, with 21 bases lying between them. CDR3 size: 19 residues. The CDR3 region has the DNA TGTGCCAGCAGCCAAGATTGGGTCAGCGGATCGGGACGTAATTCACCCCTCCACTTT. Translated, it gives CASSQDWVSGSGRNSPLHF.

This clonotype was seen ten or more times. The chain links TRBV7-3 to TRBJ2-7; 8 bases map to TRBD1. Germline V gene sequence: CDR1 SGHTA, CDR2 FQGTGA. The CDR3 has 14 amino acids. V was clipped by 2 bases and J by 3 bases; unmatched bases: 3. The CDR3 nucleotides are TGTGCCAGCAGCTTATTCGGGACAGGCTACGAGCAGTACTTC. It encodes CASSLFGTGYEQYF. Full variable domain (missing parts from reference TRBV7-3 and TRBJ2-7): GAGVSQTPSNKVTEKGKYVELRCDPISGHTALYWYRQSLGQGPEFLIYFQGTGAADDSGLPNDRFFAVRPEGSVSTLKIQRTERGDSAVYLCASSLFGTGYEQYFGPGTRLTVT.

Only a few counts were recorded for this clonotype. This sequence joins TRBV4-1 and TRBJ2-1, with 9 bases matching TRBD1. V shed 3 bases and J 3 bases; nucleotides not matched to a gene: 12. Germline CDR1 and CDR2: MGHRA and YSYEKL. CDR3 length equals 18 residues. CDR3 DNA sequence: TGCGCCAGCAGCCATTCTGATGGACAGGGGCTACTCTACAATGAGCAGTTCTTC. It yields the protein CASSHSDGQGLLYNEQFF.

The chain carries TRBV9 and TRBJ1-2, with a possible D match to TRBD1 (6 bases). Trimming took 3 bases from V and 6 from J, leaving 12 bases between them. The CDR3 sequence is 13 residues long. Germline CDR1 is SGDLS and CDR2 is YYNGEE. The CDR3 spells CASSDGGPHGYTF. The CDR3 coding sequence is TGTGCCAGCAGCGATGGGGGGCCTCATGGCTACACCTTC. The full variable domain, in which reference TRBV9 and TRBJ1-2 provide the parts outside the CDR3, is DSGVTQTPKHLITATGQRVTLRCSPRSGDLSVYWYQQSLDQGLQFLIQYYNGEERAKGNILERFSAQQFPDLHSELNLSSLELGDSALYFCASSDGGPHGYTFGSGTRLTVV.

There are a few counts of this clonotype. The rearrangement links TRBV12-3 or TRBV12-4 to TRBJ2-5; possible D gene TRBD2, 7 bases. This CDR3 comprises 16 residues. V was pared by 3 bases and J by 6 bases, with 20 bases between. Here the CDR3 reads CASSFGSFEGGKTQYF. DNA of the CDR3: TGTGCCAGCAGTTTTGGGAGTTTTGAGGGGGGGAAGACCCAGTACTTC.

This clonotype was detected only a few times. This sequence joins TRBV4-3 and TRBJ1-1, with a possible D match to TRBD1 (6 bases). The CDR3 runs 15 residues. Trimming stripped 0 bases from V and 0 bases from J, with 8 bases between. Germline CDR1 is LGHNA and CDR2 is YSLEER. The CDR3: CASSQERGLNTEAFF. The CDR3 DNA reads as TGCGCCAGCAGCCAAGAGCGGGGGCTGAACACTGAAGCTTTCTTT.

The chain couples TRBV13 to TRBJ2-7, with D possibly being TRBD2 (5 bases). Germline CDR1 PRHDT, CDR2 FYEKMQ (reference sequence). The CDR3 runs to 14 residues. Between the trimmed V and J ends, which lost 1 base and 4 bases, there was a span of 11 bases. The CDR3 nucleotides are TGTGCCAGCAGCTTAGCCGGGGATCCTTACGAGCAGTACTTC. This sequence encodes CASSLAGDPYEQYF.

The chain carries TRBV19 and TRBJ1-6; D call uncertain. Per germline, CDR1 LNHDA and CDR2 SQIVND (reference sequence). The V and J ends lost 3 bases and 10 bases respectively, with 10 bases between them. This CDR3 spans 13 amino acids. For the CDR3, the DNA is TGTGCCAGTAGTATCCAGCTAAGGTCACCCCTCCACTTT. This sequence encodes CASSIQLRSPLHF.

The J gene is TRBJ2-7, the V gene TRBV7-9; D not resolved. CDR1 is SEHNR, CDR2 FQNEAQ, per germline (reference sequence). The CDR3 contains 12 residues. Trimming removed 3 bases at V and 3 bases at J, with 6 bases between. CDR3 residues: CASSFHYYEQYF. The CDR3 region has the DNA TGTGCCAGCAGCTTCCACTACTACGAGCAGTACTTC.

The V and J genes are TRBV13 and TRBJ2-2, with D tentatively TRBD1 or TRBD2 (5 bases each). Germline V gene lookup returns CDR1 PRHDT and CDR2 FYEKMQ (reference sequence). Trimming stripped 5 bases from V and 1 base from J, with 14 bases between. CDR3 length: 16 residues. CDR3 sequence reads: CASSRPGRRNTGELFF. The CDR3 DNA reads TGTGCCAGCAGCCGCCCGGGACGGAGGAACACCGGGGAGCTGTTTTTT.

On this clonotype itself: One junction end does not reproduce the germline sequence, and a read error may be involved. The CDR3 region has the DNA TGTGCCGGCAGCCCCGGACTAGCGGGGACAGGGACCCAGTACTTC. As protein: CAGSPGLAGTGTQYF. V usage is TRBV6-2 or TRBV6-3 and J usage is TRBJ2-7; 12 nucleotides align to TRBD2. The last part of the DNA fits TRBJ2-5 better; the J call may be wrong. Germline CDR1 reads MNHEY; CDR2 reads SVGEGT. The CDR3 length is 15 residues.

This clonotype has a handful of counts. This chain links TRBV7-2 with TRBJ2-2, with a possible D match to TRBD2 (6 bases). The CDR3 totals 15 residues. V shed 3 bases and J shed 8 bases, with 16 bases lying between them. CDR1 is SGHTA and CDR2 is FQGNSA in the germline V gene. The CDR3 loop reads CASSFELARGGELFF. The DNA for the CDR3 is TGTGCCAGCAGCTTCGAGCTAGCGCGAGGAGGGGAGCTGTTTTTT.

The chain employs TRBV7-2 and TRBJ1-1; possible D gene TRBD1, 5 bases. Looked up from germline, CDR1 is SGHTA and CDR2 is FQGNSA. Trimming shortened V by 8 bases and J by 0 bases, and 13 bases separated the two germline ends. The CDR3 totals 14 residues. The CDR3 DNA reads TGTGCCAGCGGTCAGGGAAATATGAACACTGAAGCTTTCTTT. It specifies CASGQGNMNTEAFF. The full variable domain, its missing parts supplied by reference TRBV7-2 and TRBJ1-1, is GAGVSQSPSNKVTEKGKDVELRCDPISGHTALYWYRQSLGQGLEFLIYFQGNSAPDKSGLPSDRFSAERTGGSVSTLTIQRTQQEDSAVYLCASGQGNMNTEAFFGQGTRLTVV.

The chain is built from TRBV20-1 and TRBJ1-2; 10 bases are shared with TRBD1. CDR1 is DFQATT and CDR2 is SNEGSKA in the germline V gene (reference sequence). The CDR3 has 15 amino acids. V lost 6 bases, J lost 6 bases, and 13 bases stayed unmatched. This CDR3 is CSANPGIGTGDGYTF. The DNA for the CDR3 is TGCAGTGCCAATCCGGGAATCGGGACAGGGGATGGCTACACCTTC.

V usage is TRBV12-3 or TRBV12-4 and J usage is TRBJ1-2; 10 bases fit TRBD1. The ends lost 6 bases at V and 3 bases at J; junction bases unmatched: 4. The CDR3 contains 14 residues. The CDR3 nucleotides read TGTGCCAGCAGGACCGGGACAGGGGACTATGGCTACACCTTC. Translated, it gives CASRTGTGDYGYTF.

DNA for the CDR3: TGTGCCAGCAGCCAAGAACTAGCGGGGGTTTACAATGAGCAGTTCTTC. It specifies CASSQELAGVYNEQFF. This chain connects TRBV4-2 to TRBJ2-1; 11 bases align to TRBD2. CDR3 length: 16 amino acids. Looked up from germline, CDR1 is LGHNA and CDR2 is YNFKEQ. After removal of 0 bases from V and 4 bases from J, the junction contained 2 bases not matched to a gene.

This clonotype was seen many times. The CDR3 DNA sequence: TGTGCCAGCAGGCGACATGGACAGGGCTACAATGAGCAGTTCTTC. Translating gives CASRRHGQGYNEQFF. The J gene is TRBJ2-1, the V gene TRBV6-4, with 8 bases identical to TRBD1. Trimming removed 6 bases from V and 3 bases from J; junction bases left unmatched: 7. The CDR3 contains 15 residues. In germline, CDR1 is MRHNA, CDR2 SNTAGT.